The following is a T cell receptor (beta chain) sequence with its context. Its antigen is currently not known. The sample holds no much larger clone one base away, and base qualities are not on file. Using the deep immunoSEQ assay, TCR CDR3 regions were amplified from genomic DNA by multiplex PCR. Extracted genomic DNA from each cell subset was distributed evenly across all wells of several immunoSEQ 96-well plates, and each plate was treated as a replicate. For unsorted PBMC, each replicate PCR was loaded with approximately 0.3 ug genomic DNA, equivalent to about 30,000 T cell genomes. Unsorted PBMC genomic DNA was sequenced across ten immunoSEQ deep assay plates. Purified libraries were measured with a Qubit 3.0 fluorometer, size-checked on a Bioanalyzer 2100, and measured again with the KAPA Library Quantification kit. A separate single-read 150-cycle Illumina NextSeq 550 flow cell was used to sequence each immunoSEQ 96-well plate. The authors' pipeline ran thus. Because the immunoSEQ output included only junctional sequences and no quality scores, the filtering could not be the same as the filtering used for full-length reads. To assign V/J genes and CDR3, sequences were annotated using PyIR, a Python wrapper for IgBLAST v1.9, with IMGT germline references. Reads were filtered out if the reads had weak V/J assignments (E-value above 1e-6), no CDR3, stop codons, out-of-frame junctions, or ambiguous translated residues. V3J clonotypes were defined as sequences sharing the same inferred V gene, J gene, and CDR3 amino acid sequence. Percentage overlap between repertoires was computed as shared unique clonotypes divided by the size of the smaller repertoire. Three approaches were used to assess repertoire richness: RTK rarefaction, the Chao1 estimator, and Recon v2.1 estimates of unobserved clonotypes. TCRdb re-hosts the immuneACCESS table, in-frame sequences only. Its copies lack some clones; in the studies checked, an unresolved V gene accounts for under half of them, and the cause for the rest is not known. The V and J calls and clone size come from that table; D and trimming were worked out from the DNA. This sample comprises about 490,000 clones, less than 80% of them detected only once. The ten top clones hold roughly 13% of the sample.

Compared with germline, V lacks 6 bases and J lacks 10 bases; bases without a gene match: 13. The CDR3 spans 15 residues, from the cysteine through the phenylalanine. The DNA shown is the 45-base CDR3, in frame from base 1. As encoded in the germline V gene, CDR1 is SNHLY while CDR2 is FYNNEI. Donors were healthy HIV-negative adults with no recently reported acute infections or vaccinations. Every donor was a Caucasian adult residing in Nashville, Tennessee, USA. For unsorted samples, tens of millions of PBMCs were counted, and genomic DNA was extracted using the QIAamp DNA Blood Mini kit. Blood was collected by leukapheresis, and PBMCs were isolated by Ficoll-Histopaque density gradient centrifugation and then cryopreserved in liquid nitrogen vapor phase. The data were obtained in a study of shared clonotypes between healthy human individuals (TCRdb year 2020). Background for the entire study: The cohort comprised a couple of women and a few men aged 18 to 49 years. The study deeply sequenced blood TCR repertoires of several healthy adults to estimate repertoire size and the extent of clonotype sharing between individuals. Different laboratories and diverse techniques were used to prepare libraries and sequence TCR repertoires, to increase sequencing depth and limit assay-specific biases. Each donor's leukapheresis produced roughly between roughly 0.9 and 8.9 billion PBMCs. On the study overall, not on this receptor specifically: Sampling was restricted to blood, and TCR repertoires in tissues likely differ from the TCR repertoires found in blood. Pairwise subsampling indicated that sequencing depth was expected to affect the degree of clonotype sharing among donors. The small number of donors limited the genetic and exposure-history diversity represented.

The clonotype originates from a woman between 40 and 55 years old in good health. Some clones in this sample may be carry-over from other donors' samples. Sequencing was done on a sample of PBMCs. The rearrangement joined TRBV2 to TRBJ1-4, and 8 junctional nucleotides match TRBD1. The sequence in DNA is TGTGCCAGCAGCGTGGACAGGGTAGAAACTGGAAAACTGTTTTTT. This gives the protein CASSVDRVETGKLFF.